This T cell receptor (beta chain) was captured in a study of T-cell memory formation after mild COVID-19. TCR alpha and TCR beta cDNA libraries carrying sample barcodes and UMIs came from 5'RACE with constant-segment primers. Via MiXCR, TCRdb re-called the 5' RACE reads, giving one row per CDR3 protein. The repertoire holds roughly 300,000 distinct CDR3 sequences, around 15% seen once, with about a fifth in the top ten. This clonotype was seen only a few times. This CDR3 has 13 residues. Per the germline V gene, CDR1 is DFQATT and CDR2 is SNEGSKA (reference sequence). Trimming left V 6 bases short and J 0 bases short, with 12 bases between.

The sequenced material came from PBMCs or a T cell subset sorted from them (not recorded which). The rearrangement joins TRBV20-1 to TRBJ2-7, with D possibly TRBD1 on 6 matching bases. This sequence originates from a man between 18 and 29 years old who had mild COVID-19 (a few samples of this study predate the infection). Cell type and time point are not known. The CDR3 DNA sequence: TGCAGTGCAACAGACAGGCTCTCCTACGAGCAGTACTTC. Residues: CSATDRLSYEQYF.